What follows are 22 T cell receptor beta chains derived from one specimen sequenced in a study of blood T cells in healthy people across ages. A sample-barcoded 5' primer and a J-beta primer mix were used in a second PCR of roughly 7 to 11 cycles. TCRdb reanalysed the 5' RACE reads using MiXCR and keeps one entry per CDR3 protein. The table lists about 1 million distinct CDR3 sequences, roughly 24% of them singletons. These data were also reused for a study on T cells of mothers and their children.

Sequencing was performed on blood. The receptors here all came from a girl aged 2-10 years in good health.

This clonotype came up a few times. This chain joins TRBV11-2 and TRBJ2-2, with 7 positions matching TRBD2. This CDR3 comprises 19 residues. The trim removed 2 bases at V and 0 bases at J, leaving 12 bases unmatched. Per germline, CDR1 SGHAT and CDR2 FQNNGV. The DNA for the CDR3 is TGTGCCAGCAGCTTAAGATCAGCGGGGCTCTTATCGAACACCGGGGAGCTGTTTTTT. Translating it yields CASSLRSAGLLSNTGELFF. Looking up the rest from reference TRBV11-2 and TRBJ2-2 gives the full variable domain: EAGVAQSPRYKIIEKRQSVAFWCNPISGHATLYWYQQILGQGPKLLIQFQNNGVVDDSQLPKDRFSAERLKGVDSTLKIQPAKLEDSAVYLCASSLRSAGLLSNTGELFFGEGSRLTVL.

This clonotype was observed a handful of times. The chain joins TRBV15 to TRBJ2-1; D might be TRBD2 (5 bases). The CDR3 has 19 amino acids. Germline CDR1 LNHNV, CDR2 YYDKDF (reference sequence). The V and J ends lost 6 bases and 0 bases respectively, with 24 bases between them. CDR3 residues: CATSREVALAGSSYNEQFF. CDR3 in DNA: TGTGCCACCAGTCGAGAGGTGGCCCTCGCGGGTAGCTCCTACAATGAGCAGTTCTTC.

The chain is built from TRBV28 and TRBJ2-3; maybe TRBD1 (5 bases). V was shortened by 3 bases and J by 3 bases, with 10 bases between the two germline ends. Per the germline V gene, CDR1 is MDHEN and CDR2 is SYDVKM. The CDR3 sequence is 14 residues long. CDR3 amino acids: CASSFLTDTDTQYF. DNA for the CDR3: TGTGCCAGCAGTTTCCTGACAGATACAGATACGCAGTATTTT.

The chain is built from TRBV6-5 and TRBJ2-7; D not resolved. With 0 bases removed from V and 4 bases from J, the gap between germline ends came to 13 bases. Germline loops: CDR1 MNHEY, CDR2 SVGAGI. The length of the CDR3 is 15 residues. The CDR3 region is CASSYSFVNNYEQYF. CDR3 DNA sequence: TGTGCCAGCAGTTACTCGTTTGTTAATAATTACGAGCAGTACTTC.

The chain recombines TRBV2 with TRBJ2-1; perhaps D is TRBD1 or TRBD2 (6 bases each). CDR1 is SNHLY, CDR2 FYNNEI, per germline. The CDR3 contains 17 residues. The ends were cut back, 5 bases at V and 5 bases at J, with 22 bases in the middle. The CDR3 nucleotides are TGTGCCAGCAGTACCGCACAGGGCGGAGGGTGGCACAATGAGCAGTTCTTC. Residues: CASSTAQGGGWHNEQFF.

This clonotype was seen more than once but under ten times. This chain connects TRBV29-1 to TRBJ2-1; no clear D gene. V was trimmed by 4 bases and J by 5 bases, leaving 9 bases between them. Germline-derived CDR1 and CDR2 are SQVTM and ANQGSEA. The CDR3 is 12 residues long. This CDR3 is CSVVYTDNEQFF. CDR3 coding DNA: TGCAGCGTTGTATACACCGACAATGAGCAGTTCTTC.

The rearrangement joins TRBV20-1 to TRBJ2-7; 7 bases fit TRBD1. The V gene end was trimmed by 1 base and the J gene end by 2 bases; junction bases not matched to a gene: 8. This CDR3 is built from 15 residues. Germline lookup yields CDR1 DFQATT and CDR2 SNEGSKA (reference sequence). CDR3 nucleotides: TGCAGTGCTAGAGTAACAGGGGCTACCCCCTACGAGCAGTACTTC. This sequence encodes CSARVTGATPYEQYF.

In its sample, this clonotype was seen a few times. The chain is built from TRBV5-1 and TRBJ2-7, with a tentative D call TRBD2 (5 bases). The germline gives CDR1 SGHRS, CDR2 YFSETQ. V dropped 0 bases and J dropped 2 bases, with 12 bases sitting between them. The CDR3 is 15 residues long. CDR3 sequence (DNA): TGCGCCAGCAGCTTGGGTGAGGGATTGGCCTACGAGCAGTACTTC. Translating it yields CASSLGEGLAYEQYF. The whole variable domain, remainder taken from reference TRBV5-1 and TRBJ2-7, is KAGVTQTPRYLIKTRGQQVTLSCSPISGHRSVSWYQQTPGQGLQFLFEYFSETQRNKGNFPGRFSGRQFSNSRSEMNVSTLELGDSALYLCASSLGEGLAYEQYFGPGTRLTVT.

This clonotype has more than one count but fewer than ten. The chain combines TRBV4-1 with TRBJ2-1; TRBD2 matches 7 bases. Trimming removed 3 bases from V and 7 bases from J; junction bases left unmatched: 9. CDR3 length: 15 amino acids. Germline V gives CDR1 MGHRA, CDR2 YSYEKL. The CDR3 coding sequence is TGCGCCAGCAGCCAGTCGGGACTAATCCTGAATGAGCAGTTCTTC. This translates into CASSQSGLILNEQFF.

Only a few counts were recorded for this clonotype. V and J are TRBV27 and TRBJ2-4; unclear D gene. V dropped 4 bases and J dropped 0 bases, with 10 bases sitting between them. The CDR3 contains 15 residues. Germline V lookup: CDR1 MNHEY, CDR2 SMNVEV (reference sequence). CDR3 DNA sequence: TGTGCCAGCAGTTCCTCACTACTAGCCAAAAACATTCAGTACTTC. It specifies CASSSSLLAKNIQYF.

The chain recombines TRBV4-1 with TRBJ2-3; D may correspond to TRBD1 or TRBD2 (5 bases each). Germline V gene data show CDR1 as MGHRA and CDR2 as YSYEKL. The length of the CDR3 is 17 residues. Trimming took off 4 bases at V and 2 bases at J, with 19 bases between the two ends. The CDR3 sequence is CASSPVGVAGYTDTQYF. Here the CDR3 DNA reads TGCGCCAGCAGCCCGGTAGGGGTGGCGGGTTACACAGATACGCAGTATTTT.

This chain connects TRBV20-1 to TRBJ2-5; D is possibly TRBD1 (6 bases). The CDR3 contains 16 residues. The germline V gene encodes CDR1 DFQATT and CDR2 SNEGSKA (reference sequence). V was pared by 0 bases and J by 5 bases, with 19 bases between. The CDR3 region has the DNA TGCAGTGCTAGAGATTTGCTTACAGGGTTGATCGAGACCCAGTACTTC. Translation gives CSARDLLTGLIETQYF.

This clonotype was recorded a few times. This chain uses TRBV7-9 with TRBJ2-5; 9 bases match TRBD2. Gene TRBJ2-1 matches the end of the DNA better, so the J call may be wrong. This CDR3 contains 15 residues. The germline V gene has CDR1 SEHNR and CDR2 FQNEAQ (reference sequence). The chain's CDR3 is CASSSNLAGNNEQFF. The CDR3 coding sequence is TGTGCCAGCAGCTCCAACCTAGCGGGAAACAATGAGCAGTTCTTC.

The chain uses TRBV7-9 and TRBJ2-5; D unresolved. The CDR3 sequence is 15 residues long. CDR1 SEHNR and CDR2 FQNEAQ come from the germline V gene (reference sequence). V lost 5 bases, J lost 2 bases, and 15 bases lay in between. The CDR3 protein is CASSHLDELQETQYF. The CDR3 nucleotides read TGTGCCAGCAGCCATCTCGATGAATTGCAAGAGACCCAGTACTTC.

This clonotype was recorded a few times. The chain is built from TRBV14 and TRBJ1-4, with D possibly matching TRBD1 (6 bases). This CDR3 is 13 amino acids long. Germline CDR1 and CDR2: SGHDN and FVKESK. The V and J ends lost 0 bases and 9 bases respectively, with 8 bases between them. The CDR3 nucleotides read TGTGCCAGCAGCCAAGATTGGGGGCAAAAACTGTTTTTT. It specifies CASSQDWGQKLFF. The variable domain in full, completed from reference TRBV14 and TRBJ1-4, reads EAGVTQFPSHSVIEKGQTVTLRCDPISGHDNLYWYRRVMGKEIKFLLHFVKESKQDESGMPNNRFLAERTGGTYSTLKVQPAELEDSGVYFCASSQDWGQKLFFGSGTQLSVL.

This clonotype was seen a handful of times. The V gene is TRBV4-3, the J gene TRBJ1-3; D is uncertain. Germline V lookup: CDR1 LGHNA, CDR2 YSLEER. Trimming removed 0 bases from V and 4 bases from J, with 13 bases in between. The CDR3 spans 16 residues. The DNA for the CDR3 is TGCGCCAGCAGCCAAGATCAGTCGTGGGCGGGAAACACCATATATTTT. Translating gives CASSQDQSWAGNTIYF.

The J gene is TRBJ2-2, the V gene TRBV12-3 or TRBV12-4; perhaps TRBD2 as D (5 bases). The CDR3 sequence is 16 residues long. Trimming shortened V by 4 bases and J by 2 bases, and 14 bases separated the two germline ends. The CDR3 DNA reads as TGTGCCAGCAGTTCTCCTCGGACTTCTAACACCGGGGAGCTGTTTTTT. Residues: CASSSPRTSNTGELFF.

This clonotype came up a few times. CDR3 sequence: CSVGTVETNVLTF. CDR3 nucleotides: TGCAGCGTCGGGACAGTCGAGACCAACGTCCTGACTTTC. The gene calls are TRBV29-1 and TRBJ2-6, with 7 bases fitting TRBD1. The CDR3 has 13 residues. Germline V gene sequence: CDR1 SQVTM, CDR2 ANQGSEA. The V gene end was trimmed by 6 bases and the J gene end by 8 bases; junction bases not matched to a gene: 7.

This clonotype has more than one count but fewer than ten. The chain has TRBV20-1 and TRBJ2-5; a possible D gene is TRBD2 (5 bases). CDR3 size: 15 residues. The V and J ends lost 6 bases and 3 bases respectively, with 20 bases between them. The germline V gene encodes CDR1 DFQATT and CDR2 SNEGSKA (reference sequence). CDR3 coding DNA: TGCAGTGCCCCCCATAATACCGGGGAGAAAGAGACCCAGTACTTC. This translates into CSAPHNTGEKETQYF.

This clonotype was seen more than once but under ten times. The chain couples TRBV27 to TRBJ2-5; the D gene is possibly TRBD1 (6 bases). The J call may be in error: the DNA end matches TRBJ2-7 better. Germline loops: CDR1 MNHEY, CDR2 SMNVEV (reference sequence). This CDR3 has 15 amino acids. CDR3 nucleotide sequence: TGTGCCAGCAGCCCAGGGACAACCCCCCGATACGAGCAGTACTTC. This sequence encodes CASSPGTTPRYEQYF.

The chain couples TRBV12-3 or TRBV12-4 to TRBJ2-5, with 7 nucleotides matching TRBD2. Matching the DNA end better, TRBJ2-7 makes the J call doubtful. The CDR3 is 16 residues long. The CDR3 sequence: CASSSFPGGNPYEQYF. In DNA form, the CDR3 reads TGTGCCAGCAGTTCCTTCCCCGGGGGGAACCCCTACGAGCAGTACTTC.

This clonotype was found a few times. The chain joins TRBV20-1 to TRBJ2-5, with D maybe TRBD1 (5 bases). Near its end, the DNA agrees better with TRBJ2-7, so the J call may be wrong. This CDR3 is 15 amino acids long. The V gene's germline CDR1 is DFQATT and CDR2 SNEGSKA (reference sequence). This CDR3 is CSARDWQGRSYEQYF. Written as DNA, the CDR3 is TGCAGTGCTAGAGATTGGCAGGGCCGGTCCTACGAGCAGTACTTC.